This TCR beta chain was profiled in a study of T cell responses to AZD1222 COVID-19 vaccine. The table came from immunoSEQ multiplex PCR; TCRdb's copy has only in-frame clones and leaves some out. The sample comprises about 94,000 clones, 85% of which are singletons, and more than 4% rests with the top ten. CDR1 is SNHLY and CDR2 is FYNNEI in the germline V gene. V shed 6 bases and J shed 0 bases, with 10 bases lying between them. The CDR3 totals 14 residues. The chain combines TRBV2 with TRBJ2-3, with D perhaps TRBD1 (6 bases). The material was peripheral blood, obtained 28 days after the second AZD1222 dose. The TCR originated in an adult who received the AZD1222 COVID-19 vaccine. CDR3 nucleotides: TGTGCCAGCAGGCGGACAGCCAGCACAGATACGCAGTATTTT. As protein: CASRRTASTDTQYF.